This record concerns one T cell receptor beta chain sequence. The CDR3 is made up of 19 amino acids. The ends lost 0 bases at V and 3 bases at J; junction bases unmatched: 16. CDR1 is LGHNA, CDR2 YNFKEQ, per germline. This record belongs to a study of beta chain features in type 1 diabetes. Expressed TCRB transcripts were sequenced because the entire RNA isolate underwent reverse transcription. TCRdb's table, derived via immunoSEQ multiplex PCR, lists solely in-frame clones and lacks some. The data contain 390,000 or so clones, 14% of them singletons. The clonotype comes from a man in his thirties or forties in good health. Sequenced material: naive CD4+ T cells from blood. V gene TRBV4-2 combines with J gene TRBJ2-5; 7 nucleotides align to TRBD2. The CDR3 region has the DNA TGTGCCAGCAGCCAAGATTCAAGCGGGCGAAACGGGAGGAAAGAGACCCAGTACTTC. It translates to CASSQDSSGRNGRKETQYF.